Listed below are T cell receptor beta chains from one sample, sequenced in a study of T cell responses to AZD1222 COVID-19 vaccine. Sequencing was performed with immunoSEQ multiplex PCR; in TCRdb, only in-frame clones are kept and a portion is missing. This sample has around 160,000 clones, with over 80% found just once. The sequences come from peripheral blood, collected on day 0 of MenACWY control vaccination. The source is an adult in good health. Both conserved end residues are part of each CDR3. Fields, in order: clone size, D gene, J gene, V gene, CDR3 protein, CDR3 DNA. D genes are given only for firm matches. The size entry is marked missing in some rows and otherwise reads once, few, many or a size class.

clone size: NA
D gene: NA
J gene: TRBJ2-7
V gene: TRBV21-1
CDR3 protein: CASRNGRWDYEQYF
CDR3 DNA: TGTGCCAGCAGGAACGGCAGGTGGGACTACGAGCAGTACTTC

clone size: few
D gene: NA
J gene: TRBJ1-6
V gene: TRBV5-1
CDR3 protein: CASSFGRPSSYNSPLHF
CDR3 DNA: TGCGCCAGCAGCTTCGGACGGCCAAGCTCCTATAATTCACCCCTCCACTTT

clone size: NA
D gene: NA
J gene: TRBJ1-1
V gene: TRBV6-5
CDR3 protein: CASRSGQLNTEAFF
CDR3 DNA: TGTGCCAGCAGATCGGGGCAGCTGAACACTGAAGCTTTCTTT

clone size: NA
D gene: NA
J gene: TRBJ2-1
V gene: TRBV18
CDR3 protein: CASSQRVINNEQFF
CDR3 DNA: TGTGCCAGCTCACAGCGGGTTATTAACAATGAGCAGTTCTTC

clone size: NA
D gene: TRBD2
J gene: TRBJ2-5
V gene: TRBV7-3
CDR3 protein: CASSVFSGQTQYF
CDR3 DNA: TGTGCCAGCAGCGTATTTAGCGGGCAGACCCAGTACTTC

clone size: once
D gene: TRBD1
J gene: TRBJ1-5
V gene: TRBV7-9
CDR3 protein: CASSFGTGGSQPQHF
CDR3 DNA: TGTGCCAGCAGCTTCGGGACAGGGGGCTCTCAGCCCCAGCATTTT

clone size: few
D gene: NA
J gene: TRBJ1-6
V gene: TRBV6-5
CDR3 protein: CAVNQGGGYNSPLHF
CDR3 DNA: TGTGCCGTCAATCAGGGCGGGGGCTATAATTCACCCCTCCACTTT

clone size: once
D gene: TRBD1
J gene: TRBJ1-1
V gene: TRBV10-3
CDR3 protein: CAVQQGAFTEAFF
CDR3 DNA: TGTGCCGTCCAACAGGGGGCTTTCACTGAAGCTTTCTTT

clone size: NA
D gene: NA
J gene: TRBJ2-7
V gene: TRBV27
CDR3 protein: CASSLSGNEQYF
CDR3 DNA: TGTGCCAGCAGTTTATCGGGGAACGAGCAGTACTTC

clone size: NA
D gene: NA
J gene: TRBJ1-1
V gene: TRBV5-1
CDR3 protein: CASSLEGVRTEAFF
CDR3 DNA: TGCGCCAGCAGCTTGGAAGGGGTTCGGACTGAAGCTTTCTTT

clone size: NA
D gene: NA
J gene: TRBJ2-5
V gene: TRBV27
CDR3 protein: CASSPNPVRTQYF
CDR3 DNA: TGTGCCAGCAGTCCAAACCCCGTTAGGACCCAGTACTTC

clone size: once
D gene: NA
J gene: TRBJ1-2
V gene: TRBV5-4
CDR3 protein: CASSSISRLNYGYTF
CDR3 DNA: TGTGCCAGCAGCTCGATAAGCCGTCTCAACTATGGCTACACCTTC

clone size: NA
D gene: NA
J gene: TRBJ1-3
V gene: TRBV5-1
CDR3 protein: CASSWRGKQDSSGNTIYF
CDR3 DNA: TGCGCCAGCAGCTGGAGGGGAAAGCAAGACAGCTCTGGAAACACCATATATTTT

clone size: NA
D gene: TRBD1
J gene: TRBJ2-1
V gene: TRBV6-1
CDR3 protein: CASSAQGQGTYNEQFF
CDR3 DNA: TGTGCCAGCAGTGCCCAGGGACAGGGTACCTACAATGAGCAGTTCTTC

clone size: NA
D gene: NA
J gene: TRBJ1-1
V gene: TRBV4-2
CDR3 protein: CASSKQGVADTEAFF
CDR3 DNA: TGTGCCAGCAGCAAACAGGGAGTCGCGGACACTGAAGCTTTCTTT

clone size: NA
D gene: NA
J gene: TRBJ1-2
V gene: TRBV7-2
CDR3 protein: CASSPTRRGGLPIYGYTF
CDR3 DNA: TGTGCCAGCAGCCCCACGCGAAGGGGGGGGCTCCCTATCTATGGCTACACCTTC